What follows are 9 T cell receptor beta chains derived from one specimen sequenced in a study of blood T cell repertoires in COVID-19. Clones were read by immunoSEQ multiplex PCR, and TCRdb kept only the in-frame ones, dropping some. The sample holds 120,000 or so clones, approximately 74% seen once. The sample was peripheral blood. These receptors were collected from a man in his sixties with acute or convalescent COVID-19.

This chain connects TRBV9 to TRBJ2-6; D is uncertain. The CDR3 extends over 14 amino acids. Germline assignment: CDR1 SGDLS and CDR2 YYNGEE. Trimming took 3 bases from V and 4 from J, leaving 8 bases between them. The CDR3: CASSGVSGANVLTF. DNA for the CDR3: TGTGCCAGCAGCGGCGTTTCCGGGGCCAACGTCCTGACTTTC.

The rearrangement uses TRBV6-5 and TRBJ1-2; no definite D call. This CDR3 comprises 14 residues. Trimming pared 6 bases from V and 9 bases from J, leaving 20 bases between. Germline V gene sequence: CDR1 MNHEY, CDR2 SVGAGI. CDR3 nucleotide sequence: TGTGCCAGCAGACACACCCTTGGAGGTTTCAGCTACACCTTC. It specifies CASRHTLGGFSYTF.

The chain carries TRBV2 and TRBJ2-2; D is perhaps TRBD2 (6 bases). The germline V and J ends were trimmed by 6 bases and 6 bases, with 8 bases remaining between them. The CDR3 totals 12 residues. CDR1 is SNHLY, CDR2 FYNNEI, per germline. The CDR3 bases are TGTGCCAGCAGGGGAGGACCCGGGGAGCTGTTTTTT. This gives the protein CASRGGPGELFF.

The rearrangement uses TRBV27 and TRBJ2-7, with 13 nucleotides matching TRBD2. The CDR3 spans 17 residues. The V gene's germline CDR1 is MNHEY and CDR2 SMNVEV (reference sequence). With 4 bases clipped from V and 3 bases from J, the junction kept 9 bases outside the gene matches. The CDR3 region has the DNA TGTGCCAGCAGTTCCTACTACGGACTAGCGGGAGACTACGAGCAGTACTTC. Protein sequence: CASSSYYGLAGDYEQYF.

The rearrangement links TRBV7-2 to TRBJ2-1, with 7 nucleotides matching TRBD1. Germline loops: CDR1 SGHTA, CDR2 FQGNSA. This CDR3 spans 15 amino acids. With 4 bases clipped from V and 4 bases from J, the junction kept 7 bases outside the gene matches. In nucleotides, the CDR3 is TGTGCCAGCAGCTCCGACAGGGCAGGATACAATGAGCAGTTCTTC. It yields the protein CASSSDRAGYNEQFF.

The V call is TRBV6-4, the J call TRBJ1-6; 7 positions match TRBD1. The germline V gene has CDR1 MRHNA and CDR2 SNTAGT. The CDR3 has 14 residues. The junction had 11 bases not matched to a gene; V was cut back by 10 bases and J by 8 bases. In nucleotides, the CDR3 is TGTGCCACTATGCCCGGACAGGCCGATTCACCCCTCCACTTT. This gives the protein CATMPGQADSPLHF.

As DNA, the CDR3 is TGCGCCAGCAGCTTGGAGGGCAGGGCGAGCTACGAGCAGTACTTC. Its protein product is CASSLEGRASYEQYF. The chain combines TRBV5-1 with TRBJ2-7; a weak D match, TRBD1 (5 bases). The CDR3 has 15 amino acids. The V and J ends lost 0 bases and 3 bases respectively, with 13 bases between them. In germline, CDR1 is SGHRS, CDR2 YFSETQ.

V is TRBV6-1 and J is TRBJ1-2; D perhaps matches TRBD1 (5 bases). Deletions cut 2 bases from V and 8 bases from J, with 15 bases between. The germline V gene has CDR1 MNHNS and CDR2 SASEGT. This CDR3 region has 14 residues. This CDR3 is CASSESGGDGGYTF. CDR3 nucleotide sequence: TGTGCCAGCAGTGAATCAGGAGGGGATGGCGGCTACACCTTC.

As for this clone: The sample has other DNA sequences that encode this CDR3 too. V usage is TRBV5-1 and J usage is TRBJ1-1; maybe TRBD1 (5 bases). From germline, CDR1 is SGHRS and CDR2 YFSETQ. V was shortened by 5 bases and J by 5 bases, with 7 bases between the two germline ends. This CDR3 is built from 11 residues. The CDR3 sequence is CASRQGTEAFF. As DNA, the CDR3 is TGCGCCAGCAGGCAGGGTACTGAAGCTTTCTTT.